Listed below are T cell receptor beta chains from one sample, sequenced in a study of blood T cell repertoires in COVID-19. The data were produced by immunoSEQ multiplex PCR, yet TCRdb's version contains in-frame clones alone and is incomplete. In the table there are 95,000 to 100,000 clones, roughly 85% of which are singletons. Material: peripheral blood. The source is a woman in her 70s with active or convalescent COVID-19. The CDR3 runs from the conserved cysteine through the conserved F or W. A D gene is named only where the DNA matches it firmly. The size entry is marked missing in some rows and otherwise reads once, few, many or a size class.

j_gene | abundance | v_gene | d_gene | CDR3aa | CDR3nt
TRBJ2-2 | few | TRBV5-1 | TRBD2 | CASSSGPASGNTGELFF | TGCGCCAGCAGCTCTGGCCCTGCTAGCGGGAACACCGGGGAGCTGTTTTTT
TRBJ1-6 | few | TRBV5-4 | - | CASSLARGAYNSPLHF | TGTGCCAGCAGCTTGGCGCGGGGGGCCTATAATTCACCCCTCCACTTT
TRBJ2-6 | - | TRBV6-4 | - | CASSDTGRGAGANVLTF | TGTGCCAGCAGTGACACTGGGAGGGGGGCTGGGGCCAACGTCCTGACTTTC
TRBJ2-3 | - | TRBV28 | - | CASSFGGGPLSDTQYF | TGTGCCAGCAGTTTTGGGGGGGGCCCGCTGTCGGATACGCAGTATTTT
TRBJ1-1 | - | TRBV7-9 | - | CASSSGRGAFF | TGTGCCAGCAGCTCAGGTCGCGGGGCTTTCTTT
TRBJ2-7 | - | TRBV4-3 | TRBD2 | CASRQDGVSGTYEQYF | TGCGCCAGCAGACAAGATGGTGTTAGCGGGACCTACGAGCAGTACTTC
TRBJ2-3 | once | TRBV5-1 | - | CASSPRLDFTDTQYF | TGCGCCAGCAGCCCCCGACTAGACTTCACAGATACGCAGTATTTT
TRBJ1-2 | - | TRBV2 | - | CASSELQGRRDGYTF | TGTGCCAGCAGTGAACTTCAGGGCAGAAGGGATGGCTACACCTTC
TRBJ1-1 | few | TRBV30 | - | CAWIGRGNTEAFF | TGTGCCTGGATCGGCAGGGGGAACACTGAAGCTTTCTTT
TRBJ2-7 | - | TRBV4-1 | - | CASSQDIPGVNEQYF | TGCGCCAGCAGCCAAGATATTCCAGGGGTAAACGAGCAGTACTTC
TRBJ1-5 | - | TRBV4-1 | - | CASSLNQQGRNQPQHF | TGCGCCAGCAGCCTCAATCAACAGGGACGGAATCAGCCCCAGCATTTT
TRBJ1-1 | - | TRBV30 | TRBD1 | CAWSGGTVLAFF | TGTGCCTGGAGTGGCGGGACAGTTTTGGCTTTCTTT
TRBJ2-1 | - | TRBV7-9 | TRBD1 | CASSSGQGSYNEQFF | TGTGCCAGCAGCTCGGGACAGGGGTCCTACAATGAGCAGTTCTTC
TRBJ1-2 | - | TRBV18 | TRBD1 | CASSPNPPGTGENYGYTF | TGTGCCAGCTCACCAAACCCTCCCGGGACAGGGGAGAACTATGGCTACACCTTC
TRBJ1-1 | - | TRBV12-5 | - | CASERGNTEAFF | TGTGCTAGTGAGCGGGGGAACACTGAAGCTTTCTTT
TRBJ1-2 | - | TRBV2 | TRBD1 | CASSEARQGAKGYTF | TGTGCCAGCAGTGAAGCGCGCCAGGGGGCAAAAGGCTACACCTTC
TRBJ1-5 | few | TRBV7-9 | TRBD1 | CASSLAGTEINQPQHF | TGTGCCAGCAGCTTAGCGGGGACAGAAATTAATCAGCCCCAGCATTTT
TRBJ2-3 | - | TRBV27 | - | CASSWFGITDTQYF | TGTGCCAGCAGTTGGTTCGGGATCACAGATACGCAGTATTTT
TRBJ1-1 | once | TRBV19 | TRBD1 | CASRASTGYTEAFF | TGTGCCAGTAGGGCCTCGACAGGGTACACTGAAGCTTTCTTT
TRBJ2-2 | few | TRBV9 | - | CASSPTSFPTGELFF | TGTGCCAGCAGCCCCACTAGTTTCCCGACCGGGGAGCTGTTTTTT
TRBJ1-2 | - | TRBV6-5 | TRBD1 | CASSLTGTGDYGYTF | TGTGCCAGCAGTTTGACCGGGACAGGGGACTATGGCTACACCTTC
TRBJ1-2 | - | TRBV11-2 | TRBD1 | CASSPGTGPSTIYGYTF | TGTGCCAGCAGCCCTGGGACAGGTCCCTCCACAATCTATGGCTACACCTTC
TRBJ2-3 | - | TRBV6-5 | TRBD2 | CASSYHGGKGDTQYF | TGTGCCAGCAGTTACCACGGGGGGAAGGGGGATACGCAGTATTTT
TRBJ2-7 | - | TRBV19 | - | CASSISASRVEQYF | TGTGCCAGTAGTATATCGGCCTCACGGGTCGAGCAGTACTTC
TRBJ2-1 | - | TRBV5-1 | TRBD1 | CASSGQGASYNEQFF | TGCGCCAGCAGTGGACAGGGGGCCTCCTACAATGAGCAGTTCTTC
TRBJ2-3 | - | TRBV10-3 | TRBD1 | CAISESDRGSDTQYF | TGTGCCATCAGTGAGTCCGACAGGGGCTCAGATACGCAGTATTTT
TRBJ1-1 | - | TRBV30 | - | CAWSKMGGTEAFF | TGTGCCTGGAGTAAAATGGGAGGCACTGAAGCTTTCTTT
TRBJ2-7 | - | TRBV19 | - | CASSMKGASYEQYF | TGTGCCAGTAGTATGAAAGGGGCCTCCTACGAGCAGTACTTC
TRBJ1-2 | - | TRBV7-9 | TRBD1 | CASSPGQGHNYGYTF | TGTGCCAGCAGCCCTGGACAGGGCCATAACTATGGCTACACCTTC
TRBJ2-1 | once | TRBV7-9 | TRBD2 | CASSPGGREDNEQFF | TGTGCCAGCAGCCCGGGGGGGCGGGAAGACAATGAGCAGTTCTTC
TRBJ2-1 | - | TRBV11-2 | TRBD2 | CASSSLSGRAGAEQFF | TGTGCCAGCAGCTCTCTTAGCGGGAGGGCCGGAGCCGAACAGTTCTTC
TRBJ1-1 | - | TRBV28 | TRBD1 | CASSLDRGPEAFF | TGTGCCAGCAGTTTAGACAGGGGGCCTGAAGCTTTCTTT
TRBJ2-5 | - | TRBV19 | TRBD1 | CASKKGNRGGQETQYF | TGTGCCAGTAAAAAAGGAAACAGGGGTGGGCAAGAGACCCAGTACTTC
TRBJ1-6 | - | TRBV4-3 | TRBD1 | CASSQDVGQSNSPLHF | TGCGCCAGCAGCCAAGATGTGGGACAGTCAAACTCACCCCTCCACTTT
TRBJ2-1 | - | TRBV5-5 | TRBD2 | CASSPFGGTSGHNEQFF | TGTGCCAGCAGCCCATTCGGGGGGACTAGCGGTCACAATGAGCAGTTCTTC
TRBJ1-1 | once | TRBV11-2 | - | CASSLSDTEAFF | TGTGCCAGCAGCTTATCGGACACTGAAGCTTTCTTT
TRBJ1-5 | - | TRBV27 | - | CASSPRGGVGSPQHF | TGTGCCAGCAGCCCCCGAGGGGGGGTTGGGTCGCCCCAGCATTTT
TRBJ2-1 | once | TRBV7-2 | - | CASSPPRLGYNEQFF | TGTGCCAGCAGTCCTCCCCGTCTCGGTTACAATGAGCAGTTCTTC
TRBJ2-2 | - | TRBV7-2 | - | CASSLMRHNTGELFF | TGTGCCAGCAGCTTAATGCGGCACAACACCGGGGAGCTGTTTTTT
TRBJ1-1 | few | TRBV19 | TRBD1 | CASTRTGQGNTEAFF | TGTGCCAGTACCCGGACCGGACAGGGGAACACTGAAGCTTTCTTT
TRBJ1-4 | - | TRBV19 | - | CASTSLNEKLFF | TGTGCCAGTACAAGCCTTAATGAAAAACTGTTTTTT
TRBJ1-1 | - | TRBV13 | TRBD1 | CASSLNPDRGDTEAFF | TGTGCCAGCAGCTTAAACCCGGACAGGGGTGACACTGAAGCTTTCTTT
TRBJ1-4 | - | TRBV5-1 | - | CASSATRNEKLFF | TGCGCCAGCAGTGCGACACGAAATGAAAAACTGTTTTTT
TRBJ2-3 | - | TRBV19 | TRBD1 | CASRTGTGFGTQYF | TGTGCCAGTAGGACCGGGACAGGGTTCGGTACGCAGTATTTT
TRBJ2-6 | - | TRBV10-3 | - | CAISASGVAGANVLTF | TGTGCCATCAGTGCGTCCGGGGTAGCTGGGGCCAACGTCCTGACTTTC
TRBJ1-2 | - | TRBV2 | - | CASSEGRQQGYTF | TGTGCCAGCAGTGAAGGCAGGCAGCAAGGCTACACCTTC